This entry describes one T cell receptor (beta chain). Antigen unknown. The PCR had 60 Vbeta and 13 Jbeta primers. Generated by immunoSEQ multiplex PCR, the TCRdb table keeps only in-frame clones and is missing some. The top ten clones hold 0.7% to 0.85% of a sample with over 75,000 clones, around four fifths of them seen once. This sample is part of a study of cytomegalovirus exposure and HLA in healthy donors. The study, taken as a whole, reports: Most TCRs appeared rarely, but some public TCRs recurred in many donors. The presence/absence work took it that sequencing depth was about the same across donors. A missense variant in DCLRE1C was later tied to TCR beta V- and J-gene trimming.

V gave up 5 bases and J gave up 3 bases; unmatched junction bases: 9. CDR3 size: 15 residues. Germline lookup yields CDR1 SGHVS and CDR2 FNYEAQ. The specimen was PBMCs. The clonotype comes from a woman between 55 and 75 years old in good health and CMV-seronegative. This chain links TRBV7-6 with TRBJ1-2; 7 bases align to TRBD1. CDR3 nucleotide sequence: TGTGCCAGCAGCCTCGGACAGGACCCTTACTATGGCTACACCTTC. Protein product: CASSLGQDPYYGYTF.